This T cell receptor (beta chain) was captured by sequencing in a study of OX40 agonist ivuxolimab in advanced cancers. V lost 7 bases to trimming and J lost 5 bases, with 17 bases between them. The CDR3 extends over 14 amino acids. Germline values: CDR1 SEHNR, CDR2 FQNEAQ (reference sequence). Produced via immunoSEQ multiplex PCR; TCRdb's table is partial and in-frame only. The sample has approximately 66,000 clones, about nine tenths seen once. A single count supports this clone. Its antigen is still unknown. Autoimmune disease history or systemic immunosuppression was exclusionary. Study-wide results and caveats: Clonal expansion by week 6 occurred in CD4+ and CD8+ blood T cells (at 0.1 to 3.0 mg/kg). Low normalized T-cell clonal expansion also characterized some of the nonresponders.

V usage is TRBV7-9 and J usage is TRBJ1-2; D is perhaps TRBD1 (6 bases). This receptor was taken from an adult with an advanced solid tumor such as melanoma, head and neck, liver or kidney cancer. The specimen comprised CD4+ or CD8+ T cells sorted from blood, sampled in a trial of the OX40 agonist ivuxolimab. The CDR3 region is CASTPTDSWYGYTF. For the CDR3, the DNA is TGTGCCAGCACCCCCACGGACAGTTGGTATGGCTACACCTTC.